This TCR beta chain derives from a study of blood T cell repertoires in COVID-19. About the research overall: From the United States, Italy and Spain came samples of acute and convalescent COVID-19. Nucleic acid was either cDNA or gDNA, and it came from T cells, B-cell-depleted T cells, or PBMCs.

The data were produced by immunoSEQ multiplex PCR, yet TCRdb's version contains in-frame clones alone and is incomplete. The sample contains 25,000 to 30,000 clones, roughly 80% of which appear only once. This CDR3 comprises 13 residues. Germline V lookup: CDR1 LNHDA, CDR2 SQIVND (reference sequence). Trimming took off 6 bases at V and 10 bases at J, with 13 bases between the two ends. This TCR was sampled from a man aged 45-65 years with active or convalescent COVID-19. The chain uses TRBV19 and TRBJ1-6, with unresolved D. What was sequenced was peripheral blood. This chain's CDR3 is CASSEREESPLHF. The DNA of the CDR3 is TGTGCCAGTAGCGAGAGGGAGGAGTCACCCCTCCACTTT.